This paragraph covers one T cell receptor (beta chain) sequence. Its antigen is currently not known. No base qualities exist here, and no much larger clone lies one base off it. The data are from a study of shared T cell receptors in the human thymus (dated by TCRdb to the early 2020s). As for the study more broadly: The study examined how self-reactive, shared T-cell receptor alpha chains are generated in the human thymus.

Libraries were constructed by the immunoSEQ multiplex PCR assay. TCRdb obtained this table from immuneACCESS and retained in-frame rearrangements with V and J assigned. These tables miss some clones; where compared with another copy, unresolved V genes account for less than half of the shortfall, and the remainder is unexplained. The table for this sample lists approximately 760,000 clones; approximately 85% of them were counted only once. More than 0.008% of the sample is taken by the ten largest. This sample was also put to use in a study of human thymus T cells. As the second paper documents: In Finland, the donors were immunologically healthy infants who were having open corrective cardiac surgery for congenital heart defects. Thymus tissue was obtained as surgical resects removed during corrective cardiac surgery. V and J gene segment usage appeared biased in both thymic and peripheral blood repertoires. According to the related research, thymic TCR repertoires were highly overlapping among unrelated individuals. TCR alpha and beta repertoires from roughly eight infant thymus samples and a few related peripheral blood samples were characterized in the study. Donor ages ranged from roughly 6 to 250 days, and the cohort comprised about six male and a couple of female infants. Thymocytes were freed from the tissue by mechanical means and kept at -70 degrees C as pellets of about 9-33 million cells. A QIAsymphony instrument was used to extract genomic DNA from frozen cell pellets. TCRB and TCRAD loci were amplified from a standardized quantity of quality-controlled genomic DNA using the immunoSEQ multiplex PCR assay. The amplicons spanned the V(D)J region and were long enough to cover the CDR3 and allow V and J genes to be identified. The commercial immunoSEQ service was used to sequence amplicons on an Illumina platform. Corrections for primer bias and sequencing errors followed previously described methods, while TCRAD and TCRB definitions were based on the IMGT database. The repertoires were analysed using immunoSEQ Analyzer 3.0 and VDJTools for basic statistics, V/J segment usage, diversity estimates, rarefaction and pairwise overlap. Diversity was estimated using the Chao1, ChaoE, Efron-Thisted, Shannon and inverse Simpson indices, and was also estimated on datasets down-sampled to the size of the smallest sample. Repertoire overlap was determined by strict matching of CDR3 nucleotide sequence, V gene and J gene, and Jaccard-based multidimensional scaling clustering was applied. On average, thymus samples yielded 800,000 or so unique TCRB clonotypes, whereas blood samples yielded 65,000 to 100,000.

Sequencing was done on a sample of thymocytes. The sequence was collected from a girl less than two years old with a congenital heart defect. Donor details come from another sample of the same person, matched by shared clones.

The CDR3 corresponds to CASSLSEGTGSAYGYTF. The DNA reads as follows: TGCGCCAGCAGCTTGTCCGAAGGGACAGGGAGTGCCTATGGCTACACCTTC. In this chain, TRBV5-1 is recombined with TRBJ1-2, with 9 bases aligning to TRBD1. The germline V gene yields SGHRS for CDR1 and YFSETQ for CDR2. Including the terminal cysteine and phenylalanine, the CDR3 comprises 17 residues. Only the CDR3 DNA stays, 51 bases, in frame from base 1. After removal of 1 base from V and 4 bases from J, the junction retains 11 bases not matched to a gene.